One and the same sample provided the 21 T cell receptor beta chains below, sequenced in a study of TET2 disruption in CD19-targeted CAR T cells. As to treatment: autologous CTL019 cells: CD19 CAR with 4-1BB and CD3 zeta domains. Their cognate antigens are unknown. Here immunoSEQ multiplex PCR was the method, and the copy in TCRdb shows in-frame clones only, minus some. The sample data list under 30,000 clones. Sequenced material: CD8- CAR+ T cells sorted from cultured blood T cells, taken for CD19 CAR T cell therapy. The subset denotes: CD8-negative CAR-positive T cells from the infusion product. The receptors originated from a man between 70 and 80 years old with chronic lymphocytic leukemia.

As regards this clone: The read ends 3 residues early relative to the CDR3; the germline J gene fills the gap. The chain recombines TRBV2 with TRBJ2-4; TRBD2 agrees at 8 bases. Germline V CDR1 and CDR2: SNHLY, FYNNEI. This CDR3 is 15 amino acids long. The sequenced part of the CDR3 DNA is TGTGCCAGCAGTAGAGCGGGGGCCAACCAAGAGACT. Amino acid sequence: CASSRAGANQET. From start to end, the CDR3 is CASSRAGANQETQYF.

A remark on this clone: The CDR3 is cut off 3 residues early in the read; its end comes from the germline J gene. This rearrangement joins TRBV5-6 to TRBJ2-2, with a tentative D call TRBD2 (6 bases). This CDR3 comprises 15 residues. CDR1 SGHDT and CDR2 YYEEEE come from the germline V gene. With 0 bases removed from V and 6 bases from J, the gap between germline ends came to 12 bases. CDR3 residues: CASSLDGGRSGELFF. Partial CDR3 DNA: TGTGCCAGCAGCTTGGACGGGGGAAGGTCCGGGGAG. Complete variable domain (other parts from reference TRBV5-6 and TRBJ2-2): DAGVTQSPTHLIKTRGQQVTLRCSPKSGHDTVSWYQQALGQGPQFIFQYYEEEERQRGNFPDRFSGHQFPNYSSELNVNALLLGDSALYLCASSLDGGRSGELFFGEGSRLTVL.

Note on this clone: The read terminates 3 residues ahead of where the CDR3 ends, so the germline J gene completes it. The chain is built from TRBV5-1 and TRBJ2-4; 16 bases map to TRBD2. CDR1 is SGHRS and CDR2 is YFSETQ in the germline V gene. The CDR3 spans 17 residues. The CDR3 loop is CASSPGTSGGASETQYF. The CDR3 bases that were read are TGCGCCAGCAGCCCTGGGACTAGCGGGGGGGCGTCGGAGACT.

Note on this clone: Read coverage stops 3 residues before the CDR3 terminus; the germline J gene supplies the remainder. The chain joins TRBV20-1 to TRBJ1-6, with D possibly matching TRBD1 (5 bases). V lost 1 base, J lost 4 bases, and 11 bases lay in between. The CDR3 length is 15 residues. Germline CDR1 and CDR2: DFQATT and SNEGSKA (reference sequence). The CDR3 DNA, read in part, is TGCAGTGCTAGAGGGGAGGCAGGGTATAATTCACCC. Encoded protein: CSARGEAGYNSP. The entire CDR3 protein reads CSARGEAGYNSPLHF.

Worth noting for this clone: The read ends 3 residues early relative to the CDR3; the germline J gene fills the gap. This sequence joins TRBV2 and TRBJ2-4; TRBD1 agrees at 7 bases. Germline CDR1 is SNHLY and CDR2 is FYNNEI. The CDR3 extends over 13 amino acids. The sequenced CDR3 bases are TGTGCCAGCAGTGGCCGACAGGGCGAGACT. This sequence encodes CASSGRQGET. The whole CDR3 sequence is CASSGRQGETQYF. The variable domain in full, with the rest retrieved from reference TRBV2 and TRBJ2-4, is EPEVTQTPSHQVTQMGQEVILRCVPISNHLYFYWYRQILGQKVEFLVSFYNNEISEKSEIFDDQFSVERPDGSNFTLKIRSTKLEDSAMYFCASSGRQGETQYFGAGTRLSVL.

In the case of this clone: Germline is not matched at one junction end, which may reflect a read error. This chain's CDR3 is CASSADRSLKTIQYF. The sequenced CDR3 bases are TGTGCCAGTAGCGCAGACAGGAGTTTAAAAACCATT. This chain joins TRBV19 and TRBJ2-4; perhaps TRBD1 as D (6 bases). The missing CDR3 end, 3 residues past where the read stops, is filled in from the germline J gene. The CDR3 extends over 15 amino acids. The germline V gene encodes CDR1 LNHDA and CDR2 SQIVND (reference sequence).

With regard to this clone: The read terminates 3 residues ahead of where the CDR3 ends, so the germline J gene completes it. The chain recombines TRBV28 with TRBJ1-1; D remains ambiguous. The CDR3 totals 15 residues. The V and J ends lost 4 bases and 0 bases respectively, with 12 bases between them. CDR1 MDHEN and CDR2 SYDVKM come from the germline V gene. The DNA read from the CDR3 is TGTGCCAGCAGTTATAAAGGGCGTATGAACACTGAA. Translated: CASSYKGRMNTE. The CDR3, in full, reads CASSYKGRMNTEAFF.

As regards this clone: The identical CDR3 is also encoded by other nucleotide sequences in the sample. The CDR3 loop reads CASINQPDYGYTF. CDR3 DNA (partial): TGTGCCAGCATCAACCAACCGGACTATGGC. V gene TRBV5-6 combines with J gene TRBJ1-2, with D unclear. Read sequence stops 3 residues before the CDR3 end, and the germline J gene provides the missing end. V gave up 6 bases and J gave up 3 bases, with 12 bases separating them. Germline V lookup: CDR1 SGHDT, CDR2 YYEEEE. CDR3 length: 13 residues.

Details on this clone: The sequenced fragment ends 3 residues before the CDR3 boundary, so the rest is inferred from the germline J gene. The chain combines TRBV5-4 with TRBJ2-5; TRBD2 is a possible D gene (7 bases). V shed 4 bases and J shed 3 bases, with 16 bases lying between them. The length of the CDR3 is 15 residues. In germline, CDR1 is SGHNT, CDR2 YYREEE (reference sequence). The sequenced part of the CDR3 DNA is TGTGCCAGCAGCCCCAAGGGGGGGCAGGAAGAGACC. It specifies CASSPKGGQEET. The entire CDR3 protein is CASSPKGGQEETQYF. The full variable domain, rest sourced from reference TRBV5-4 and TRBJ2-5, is ETGVTQSPTHLIKTRGQQVTLRCSSQSGHNTVSWYQQALGQGPQFIFQYYREEENGRGNFPPRFSGLQFPNYSSELNVNALELDDSALYLCASSPKGGQEETQYFGPGTRLLVL.

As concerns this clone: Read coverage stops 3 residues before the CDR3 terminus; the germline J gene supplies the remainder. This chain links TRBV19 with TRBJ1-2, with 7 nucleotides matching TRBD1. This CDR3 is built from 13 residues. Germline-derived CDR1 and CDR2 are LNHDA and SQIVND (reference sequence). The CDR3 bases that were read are TGTGCCAGTAGTACGCAGGGGGGCTACGAC. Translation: CASSTQGGYD. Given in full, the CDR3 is CASSTQGGYDYTF.

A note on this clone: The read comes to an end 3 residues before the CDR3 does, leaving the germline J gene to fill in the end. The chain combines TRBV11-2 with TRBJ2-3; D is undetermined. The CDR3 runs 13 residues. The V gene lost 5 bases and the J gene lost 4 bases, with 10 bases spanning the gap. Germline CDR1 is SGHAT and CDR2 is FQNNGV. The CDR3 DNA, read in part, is TGTGCCAGCAGCCTCCCAAGCGCAGATACG. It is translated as CASSLPSADT. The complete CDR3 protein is CASSLPSADTQYF.

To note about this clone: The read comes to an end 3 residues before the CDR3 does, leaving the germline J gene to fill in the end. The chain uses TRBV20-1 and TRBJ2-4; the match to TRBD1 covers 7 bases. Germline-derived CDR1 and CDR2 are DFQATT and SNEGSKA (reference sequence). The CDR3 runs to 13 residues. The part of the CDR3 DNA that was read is TGCAGTGCTAGTAGGGGGCGCGGAGAGACT. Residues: CSASRGRGET. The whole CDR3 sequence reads CSASRGRGETQYF.

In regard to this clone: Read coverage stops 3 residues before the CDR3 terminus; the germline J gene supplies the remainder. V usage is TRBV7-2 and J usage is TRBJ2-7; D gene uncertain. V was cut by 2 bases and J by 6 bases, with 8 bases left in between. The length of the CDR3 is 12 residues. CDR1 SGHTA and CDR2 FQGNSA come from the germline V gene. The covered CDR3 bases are TGTGCCAGCAGCTTACCCCAAATCGAG. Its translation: CASSLPQIE. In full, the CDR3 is CASSLPQIEQYF.

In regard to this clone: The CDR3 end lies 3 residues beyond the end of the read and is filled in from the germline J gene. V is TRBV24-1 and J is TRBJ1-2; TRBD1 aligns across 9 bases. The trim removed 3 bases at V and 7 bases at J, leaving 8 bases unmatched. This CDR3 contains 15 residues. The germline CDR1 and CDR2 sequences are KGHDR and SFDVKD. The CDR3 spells CATSDATGGEAGYTF. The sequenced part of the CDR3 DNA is TGTGCCACCAGTGATGCGACAGGGGGAGAGGCTGGC.

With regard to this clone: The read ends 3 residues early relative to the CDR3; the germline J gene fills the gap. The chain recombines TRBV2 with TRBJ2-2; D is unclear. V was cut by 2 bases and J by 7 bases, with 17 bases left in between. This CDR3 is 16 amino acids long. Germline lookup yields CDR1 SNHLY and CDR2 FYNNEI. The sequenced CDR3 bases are TGTGCCAGCAGTGAAATTCGGCAGGTCATGGTCGGGGAG. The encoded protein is CASSEIRQVMVGE. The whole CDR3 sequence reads CASSEIRQVMVGELFF. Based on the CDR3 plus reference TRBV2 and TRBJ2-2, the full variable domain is EPEVTQTPSHQVTQMGQEVILRCVPISNHLYFYWYRQILGQKVEFLVSFYNNEISEKSEIFDDQFSVERPDGSNFTLKIRSTKLEDSAMYFCASSEIRQVMVGELFFGEGSRLTVL.

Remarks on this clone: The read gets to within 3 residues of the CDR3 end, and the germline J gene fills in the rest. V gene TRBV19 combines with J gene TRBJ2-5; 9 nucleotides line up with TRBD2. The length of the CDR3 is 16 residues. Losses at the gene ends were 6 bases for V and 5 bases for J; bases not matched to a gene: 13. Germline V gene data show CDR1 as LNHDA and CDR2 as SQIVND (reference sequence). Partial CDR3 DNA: TGTGCCAGTAGACCCCGGGGGGCGGGGGGGCAGGAGACC. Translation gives CASRPRGAGGQET. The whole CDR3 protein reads CASRPRGAGGQETQYF.

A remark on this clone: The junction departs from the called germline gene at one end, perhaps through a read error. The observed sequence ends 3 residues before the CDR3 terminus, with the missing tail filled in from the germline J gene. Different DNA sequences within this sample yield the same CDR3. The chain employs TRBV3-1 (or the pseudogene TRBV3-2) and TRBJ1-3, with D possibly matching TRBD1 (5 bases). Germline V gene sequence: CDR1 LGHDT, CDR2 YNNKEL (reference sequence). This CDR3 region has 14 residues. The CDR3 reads CASSPTVDGNTIYF. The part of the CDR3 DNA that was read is TGTGCCAGCAGCCCGACAGTAGATGGAAACACT.

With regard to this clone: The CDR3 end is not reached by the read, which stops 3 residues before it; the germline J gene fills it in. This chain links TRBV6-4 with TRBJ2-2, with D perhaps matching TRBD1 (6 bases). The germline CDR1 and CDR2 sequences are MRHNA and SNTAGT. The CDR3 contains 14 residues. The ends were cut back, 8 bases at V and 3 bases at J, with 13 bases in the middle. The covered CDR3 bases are TGTGCCAGCCGCTTGGACAGATACACCGGGGAG. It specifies CASRLDRYTGE. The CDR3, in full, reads CASRLDRYTGELFF.

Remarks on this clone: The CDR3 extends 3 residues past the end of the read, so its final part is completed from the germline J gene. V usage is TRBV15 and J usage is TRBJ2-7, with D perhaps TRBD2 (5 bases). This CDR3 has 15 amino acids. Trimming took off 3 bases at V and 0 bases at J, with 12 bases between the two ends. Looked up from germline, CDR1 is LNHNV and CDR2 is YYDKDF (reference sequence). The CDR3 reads CATSSPGSSSYEQYF. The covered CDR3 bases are TGTGCCACCAGCAGTCCGGGGTCGAGCTCCTACGAG.

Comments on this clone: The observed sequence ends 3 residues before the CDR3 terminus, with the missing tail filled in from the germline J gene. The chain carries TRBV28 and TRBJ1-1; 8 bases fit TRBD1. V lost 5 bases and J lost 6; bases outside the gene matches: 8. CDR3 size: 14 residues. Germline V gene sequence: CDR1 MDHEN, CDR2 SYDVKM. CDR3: CASSTGQGGAEAFF. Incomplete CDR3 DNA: TGTGCCAGCAGTACCGGACAGGGTGGCGCTGAA.

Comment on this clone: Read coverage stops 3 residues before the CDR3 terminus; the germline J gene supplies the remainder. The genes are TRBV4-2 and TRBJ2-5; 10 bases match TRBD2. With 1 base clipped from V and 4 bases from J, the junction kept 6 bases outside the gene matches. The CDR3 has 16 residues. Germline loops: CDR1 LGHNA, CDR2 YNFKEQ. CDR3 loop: CASSQAASGGGETQYF. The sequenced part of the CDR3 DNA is TGTGCCAGCAGCCAAGCGGCTAGCGGGGGTGGAGAGACC.